These 27 T cell receptor beta chains share one sample of origin, sequenced in a study of T-cell memory formation after mild COVID-19. Via MiXCR, TCRdb re-called the 5' RACE reads, giving one row per CDR3 protein. The data hold a few hundred thousand distinct CDR3 sequences, with 18% observed a single time. The sample comprised PBMCs or a T cell subset sorted from them (not recorded which). All receptors derive from a man between 18 and 29 years old who had mild COVID-19 (a few samples of this study predate the infection). Cell type and time point are not known.

The chain joins TRBV4-2 to TRBJ2-7, with D unclear. Germline V gene lookup returns CDR1 LGHNA and CDR2 YNFKEQ. The V end lost 4 bases, the J end lost 4 bases, and 14 bases lay between the germline ends. This CDR3 is 14 amino acids long. CDR3 region: CASSRDSGDYEQYF. In DNA form, the CDR3 reads TGTGCCAGCAGCCGCGACTCAGGAGATTACGAGCAGTACTTC.

This clonotype is labeled medium-sized. This chain connects TRBV12-3 or TRBV12-4 to TRBJ2-3; D may be TRBD2 (6 bases). Trimming cost V 8 bases and J 4 bases, with 16 bases left between them. The CDR3 totals 14 residues. Here the CDR3 DNA reads TGTGCCAGCGAGTTATACGCGGGGTCAGATACGCAGTATTTT. It specifies CASELYAGSDTQYF.

This chain joins TRBV4-2 and TRBJ1-4, with 10 bases that match TRBD1. The V gene end was trimmed by 1 base and the J gene end by 2 bases; junction bases not matched to a gene: 10. Germline assignment: CDR1 LGHNA and CDR2 YNFKEQ. The CDR3 extends over 19 amino acids. CDR3 nucleotides: TGTGCCAGCAGCCAAGCCGCCGGGACAGGGGTGCGCACTAATGAAAAACTGTTTTTT. Translation: CASSQAAGTGVRTNEKLFF.

This clonotype turned up a few times. This rearrangement joins TRBV20-1 to TRBJ2-7, with TRBD1 as a possible D gene (5 bases). Germline CDR1 is DFQATT and CDR2 is SNEGSKA (reference sequence). The CDR3 is made up of 13 amino acids. V was pared by 0 bases and J by 0 bases, with 6 bases between. CDR3 protein: CSARETASYEQYV. The CDR3 DNA sequence: TGCAGTGCTAGAGAGACAGCCTCCTACGAGCAGTACGTC.

Ten or more counts support this clonotype. V usage is TRBV20-1 and J usage is TRBJ2-3; D is perhaps TRBD1 (5 bases). There are 14 residues in the CDR3. Germline-derived CDR1 and CDR2 are DFQATT and SNEGSKA (reference sequence). Trimming pared 0 bases from V and 4 bases from J, leaving 11 bases between. The CDR3 region is CSARDRRVPDTQYF. DNA of the CDR3: TGCAGTGCTAGAGACCGCAGGGTCCCAGATACGCAGTATTTT.

The CDR3, as DNA: TGTGCCAGCAGTCCTGGACGTCTAGAGACCCAGTACTTC. This sequence encodes CASSPGRLETQYF. The chain links TRBV7-2 to TRBJ2-5; no clear D. Germline CDR1 and CDR2: SGHTA and FQGNSA. The CDR3 is 13 amino acids. Trimming cost V 6 bases and J 4 bases, with 12 bases left between them.

The rearrangement joins TRBV18 to TRBJ2-3, with 8 bases aligning to TRBD1. The CDR3 consists of 15 residues. Germline V gene sequence: CDR1 KGHSH, CDR2 LQKENI. The trim removed 1 base at V and 4 bases at J, leaving 4 bases unmatched. For the CDR3, the DNA is TGTGCCAGCTCACCACGTGGACAGGGCCCAGATACGCAGTATTTT. Translated: CASSPRGQGPDTQYF.

This clonotype has more than one count but fewer than ten. This rearrangement joins TRBV12-3 or TRBV12-4 to TRBJ2-5; no clear D gene. The CDR3 is 11 amino acids. Trimming left V 2 bases short and J 5 bases short, with 3 bases between. CDR3 in amino acids: CASSLFETQYF. CDR3 DNA: TGTGCCAGCAGTTTATTTGAGACCCAGTACTTC.

The chain couples TRBV11-2 to TRBJ2-5; TRBD1 matches at 8 bases. CDR3 size: 15 residues. CDR1 and CDR2 (germline): SGHAT, FQNNGV. V shed 2 bases and J 1 base; nucleotides not matched to a gene: 3. CDR3 loop: CASSLWTGRQETQYF. CDR3 in DNA: TGTGCCAGCAGCTTATGGACAGGGCGCCAAGAGACCCAGTACTTC.

The sample holds a few counts of this clonotype. The chain has TRBV6-6 and TRBJ2-7, with a tentative D call TRBD1 (5 bases). V was clipped by 4 bases and J by 6 bases, with 16 bases between them. The CDR3 covers 14 residues. CDR1 and CDR2 (germline): MNHNY, SVGAGI (reference sequence). The CDR3 sequence: CASSFPGLRAEQYV. In DNA form, the CDR3 reads TGTGCCAGCAGTTTCCCCGGTCTCAGGGCCGAGCAGTACGTC.

V is TRBV5-1 and J is TRBJ2-7; 12 bases match TRBD2. The trim removed 3 bases at V and 2 bases at J, leaving 6 bases unmatched. The length of the CDR3 is 16 residues. Germline CDR1 reads SGHRS; CDR2 reads YFSETQ. The CDR3 DNA sequence: TGCGCCAGCAGCTCGAGGCCTAGCGGGGGGGCCTACGAGCAGTACTTC. As protein: CASSSRPSGGAYEQYF.

The sample holds a few counts of this clonotype. This rearrangement joins TRBV28 to TRBJ1-1, with a tentative D call TRBD1 (5 bases). Germline CDR1 is MDHEN and CDR2 is SYDVKM. With 5 bases removed from V and 1 base from J, the gap between germline ends came to 23 bases. The CDR3 extends over 18 amino acids. Written as DNA, the CDR3 is TGTGCCAGCAGTCCCCCCCTCGGGGTCTTAAGGGGGAACACTGAAGCTTTCTTT. Protein: CASSPPLGVLRGNTEAFF.

The chain carries TRBV7-9 and TRBJ1-5, with D hard to call. This CDR3 comprises 13 residues. V lost 3 bases, J lost 5 bases, and 8 bases lay in between. Germline lookup yields CDR1 SEHNR and CDR2 FQNEAQ (reference sequence). CDR3 nucleotides: TGTGCCAGCAGCTTCGGGGTATATCAGCCCCAGCATTTT. Translated, it gives CASSFGVYQPQHF. Together with reference TRBV7-9 and TRBJ1-5, the CDR3 gives the full variable domain: DTGVSQNPRHKITKRGQNVTFRCDPISEHNRLYWYRQTLGQGPEFLTYFQNEAQLEKSRLLSDRFSAERPKGSFSTLEIQRTEQGDSAMYLCASSFGVYQPQHFGDGTRLSIL.

This clonotype occurred many times. This rearrangement joins TRBV4-1 to TRBJ2-3; perhaps TRBD2 as D (6 bases). The CDR3 has 16 amino acids. V dropped 0 bases and J dropped 4 bases, with 14 bases sitting between them. Germline CDR1 MGHRA, CDR2 YSYEKL. CDR3 region: CASSQEWAPSADTQYF. In DNA, the CDR3 is TGCGCCAGCAGCCAAGAGTGGGCCCCTAGCGCAGATACGCAGTATTTT.

This clonotype showed up many times. The chain recombines TRBV19 with TRBJ2-7, with D perhaps being TRBD1 or TRBD2 (6 bases each). Germline CDR1 reads LNHDA; CDR2 reads SQIVND (reference sequence). The CDR3 extends over 14 amino acids. Trimming took off 10 bases at V and 1 base at J, with 17 bases between the two ends. The CDR3 loop is CATATGALSYEQYF. DNA for the CDR3: TGTGCCACCGCTACGGGGGCCCTTTCCTACGAGCAGTACTTC.

V and J are TRBV3-1 and TRBJ2-1; tentatively, D is TRBD1 or TRBD2 (6 bases each). The CDR3 consists of 14 residues. V shed 3 bases and J shed 5 bases, with 11 bases lying between them. CDR1 is LGHDT and CDR2 is YNNKEL in the germline V gene (reference sequence). CDR3 protein: CASSQWGANNEQFF. CDR3 sequence (DNA): TGTGCCAGCAGCCAGTGGGGGGCCAACAATGAGCAGTTCTTC.

In this sample, this clonotype turned up a few times. The chain uses TRBV4-1 and TRBJ1-5; no definite D call. The CDR3 is 16 amino acids. Trimming took off 1 base at V and 4 bases at J, with 14 bases between the two ends. CDR1 and CDR2 (germline): MGHRA, YSYEKL. The CDR3: CASSQGVGGVNQPQHF. In DNA, the CDR3 is TGCGCCAGCAGCCAAGGCGTGGGTGGGGTGAATCAGCCCCAGCATTTT.

This clonotype occurred many times. The rearrangement joins TRBV27 to TRBJ1-5; D unclear. CDR1 MNHEY and CDR2 SMNVEV come from the germline V gene (reference sequence). There are 14 residues in the CDR3. The germline V and J ends were trimmed by 3 bases and 0 bases, with 6 bases remaining between them. The DNA for the CDR3 is TGTGCCAGCAGTTTGAAGAGTAGCAATCAGCCCCAGCATTTT. Amino acid sequence: CASSLKSSNQPQHF.

V is TRBV19 and J is TRBJ1-1, with 9 nucleotides matching TRBD1. Germline V gene sequence: CDR1 LNHDA, CDR2 SQIVND (reference sequence). The CDR3 has 15 amino acids. With 5 bases clipped from V and 0 bases from J, the junction kept 4 bases outside the gene matches. Here the CDR3 DNA reads TGTGCCAGTAGTGCCCGGGACAGGGTGAACACTGAAGCTTTCTTT. This gives the protein CASSARDRVNTEAFF.

This clonotype was picked up a small number of times. This chain links TRBV19 with TRBJ2-7; D is tentatively TRBD1 or TRBD2 (5 bases each). The germline V gene encodes CDR1 LNHDA and CDR2 SQIVND (reference sequence). The CDR3 consists of 15 residues. With 3 bases removed from V and 3 bases from J, the gap between germline ends came to 15 bases. In nucleotides, the CDR3 is TGTGCCAGTAGTATCATGTCAGGGAGTGTCTACGAGCAGTACTTC. Residues: CASSIMSGSVYEQYF.

The sample holds a few counts of this clonotype. V is TRBV7-2 and J is TRBJ1-3; maybe TRBD1 (6 bases). The CDR3 covers 14 residues. Germline CDR1 and CDR2: SGHTA and FQGNSA. Trimming pared 5 bases from V and 5 bases from J, leaving 13 bases between. CDR3 bases: TGTGCCAGCAGCCAGACAGGAAGCCGAAACACCATATATTTT. Translating gives CASSQTGSRNTIYF.

This clonotype was seen more than once but under ten times. The chain couples TRBV28 to TRBJ1-1; D is unclear. V lost 5 bases to trimming and J lost 2 bases, with 3 bases between them. The germline CDR1 and CDR2 sequences are MDHEN and SYDVKM. The CDR3 contains 11 residues. CDR3: CASSVNTEAFF. As DNA, the CDR3 is TGTGCCAGCAGTGTCAACACTGAAGCTTTCTTT.

This clonotype was seen more than once but under ten times. The chain couples TRBV20-1 to TRBJ1-1; weak D call: TRBD1 (5 bases). The V end was cut by 0 bases, the J end by 4 bases, with 12 bases between. CDR1 and CDR2 from the germline V gene are DFQATT and SNEGSKA (reference sequence). CDR3 length: 14 residues. The CDR3 region has the DNA TGCAGTGCTAGAGATCCCAGGGCGGGCACTGAAGCTTTCTTT. Translated: CSARDPRAGTEAFF.

The chain is built from TRBV4-1 and TRBJ2-7; the D gene is possibly TRBD1 (6 bases). Trimming left V 0 bases short and J 3 bases short, with 12 bases between. Germline V gene data show CDR1 as MGHRA and CDR2 as YSYEKL. The CDR3 loop spans 15 amino acids. CDR3 sequence: CASSQEIATGYEQYV. DNA for the CDR3: TGCGCCAGCAGCCAAGAAATTGCGACAGGCTACGAGCAGTACGTC.

The chain couples TRBV7-2 to TRBJ2-3; 8 positions agree with TRBD2. There are 16 residues in the CDR3. Unmatched junction bases numbered 4, after V lost 0 bases and J lost 2 bases. Germline CDR1 reads SGHTA; CDR2 reads FQGNSA. The chain's CDR3 is CASSLAGGAHTDTQYF. CDR3 coding DNA: TGTGCCAGCAGCTTAGCCGGGGGGGCCCACACAGATACGCAGTATTTT.

The chain has TRBV9 and TRBJ2-1; 10 nucleotides align to TRBD2. Germline V gene sequence: CDR1 SGDLS, CDR2 YYNGEE. This CDR3 has 14 amino acids. The J segment lost 10 bases and the V segment lost 1 base, leaving 5 bases of the junction unmatched. CDR3 in amino acids: CASSVRAGGHEQFF. The CDR3 DNA reads TGTGCCAGCAGCGTACGAGCGGGGGGGCACGAGCAGTTCTTC.

This clonotype was counted at least ten times. The chain joins TRBV4-3 to TRBJ2-1, with 8 nucleotides matching TRBD2. The V gene's germline CDR1 is LGHNA and CDR2 YSLEER. The J segment lost 6 bases and the V segment lost 4 bases, leaving 8 bases of the junction unmatched. This CDR3 contains 15 residues. In DNA, the CDR3 is TGCGCCAGCAGCCCTTCCTTAGCGGGGCTCAATGAGCAGTTCTTC. Its translation is CASSPSLAGLNEQFF.